In its sample, the clone carrying this T cell receptor (beta chain) was seen a few times. V dropped 6 bases and J dropped 5 bases, with 11 bases sitting between them. Germline values: CDR1 MNHEY, CDR2 SMNVEV (reference sequence). The CDR3 length is 14 residues. This record comes from a study of Graves' ophthalmopathy and Graves' hyperthyroidism. The authors amplified TCR beta CDR3 regions, and they did so from RNA transcripts for repertoire sequencing. An initial RT-PCR round employing HTBI primers preceded a second-round multiplex PCR. TCRdb re-derived calls from the multiplex PCR reads in MiXCR, one entry per CDR3 protein. The sample gives 660,000 or so distinct CDR3 sequences, about 40% of which show up once; 3% to 4% is in the top ten.

This rearrangement joins TRBV27 to TRBJ1-6; D remains ambiguous. The receptor was derived from an adult man with Graves' ophthalmopathy. The sequenced sample was peripheral blood. Here the CDR3 DNA reads TGTGCCAGCAGCCGCGACGGAAATAATTCACCCCTCCACTTT. Its protein product is CASSRDGNNSPLHF.